The clone carrying this T cell receptor (beta chain) was seen at least ten times. Its target is not known. Sequencing ends 3 residues short of the CDR3 end; the germline J gene provides the rest. V lost 4 bases and J lost 5; bases outside the gene matches: 8. The CDR3 length is 14 residues. Per germline, CDR1 SGHRS and CDR2 YFSETQ. The data were produced by immunoSEQ multiplex PCR, yet TCRdb's version contains in-frame clones alone and is incomplete. The sample offers under 40,000 clones and no singletons, the top ten holding around 3.1%. Heparinized whole blood, about 4.5 to 9 ml, came from each donor. These data originate in a study of T cell clonality in common variable immunodeficiency. Findings and limits, study-wide: What drives increased CVID clonality needs T cell subpopulation sequencing.

This chain joins TRBV5-1 and TRBJ2-7, with 8 bases aligning to TRBD1. This sequence was found in a person between 18 and 69 years old in good health. Material for sequencing was peripheral blood mononuclear cells. The covered CDR3 bases are TGCGCCAGCAGCGTCAGACAGGGGATAAACGAG. This encodes CASSVRQGINE. The CDR3 in its entirety is CASSVRQGINEQYF.